Below, 24 T cell receptor beta chains from the same sample are listed, as sequenced in a study of breast tumors, draining lymph nodes, adjacent tissues. One entry per CDR3 protein, called by TCRdb with MiXCR from the multiplex PCR reads. The data show under 250,000 distinct CDR3 sequences, around 32% seen once. Samples came from axillary lymph nodes draining the breast cancer. Material: axillary lymph node tissue. Receptors originate from a female donor with breast cancer. Some clones in this sample may be carry-over from other donors' samples.

At least ten counts were recorded for this clonotype. This chain links TRBV4-1 with TRBJ2-1; possible D gene TRBD2, 6 bases. The germline CDR1 and CDR2 sequences are MGHRA and YSYEKL. V was cut by 6 bases and J by 8 bases, with 14 bases left in between. The CDR3 is 13 amino acids. The CDR3 sequence: CASRGTGRDEQFF. DNA of the CDR3: TGCGCCAGCAGAGGGACTGGGCGAGATGAGCAGTTCTTC.

The rearrangement uses TRBV20-1 and TRBJ2-4; 9 nucleotides agree with TRBD1. With 5 bases clipped from V and 7 bases from J, the junction kept 9 bases outside the gene matches. The CDR3 consists of 14 residues. Germline CDR1 and CDR2: DFQATT and SNEGSKA (reference sequence). CDR3 loop: CSAENRGRVNIQYF. CDR3 nucleotides: TGCAGTGCTGAAAACAGGGGGCGCGTTAACATTCAGTACTTC.

In this sample, this clonotype turned up once. CDR3 sequence (DNA): TGTGCCAGCAGTTTCGGACAGGGGGCAAGGTCACCCCTCCACTTT. This gives the protein CASSFGQGARSPLHF. The chain links TRBV6-5 to TRBJ1-6; 11 nucleotides match TRBD1. The length of the CDR3 is 15 residues. Germline CDR1 MNHEY, CDR2 SVGAGI. V shed 4 bases, J shed 10 bases, and the junction held 6 bases outside the gene matches.

This clonotype was seen repeatedly, ten times or more. The chain uses TRBV7-3 and TRBJ2-1; 9 bases match TRBD2. The CDR3 is 15 amino acids. The V gene end was trimmed by 4 bases and the J gene end by 6 bases; junction bases not matched to a gene: 7. CDR1 and CDR2 from the germline V gene are SGHTA and FQGTGA. The CDR3 protein is CASSSIAGAANEQFF. The CDR3 DNA is TGTGCCAGCAGCTCAATAGCGGGAGCGGCCAATGAGCAGTTCTTC. Using reference TRBV7-3 and TRBJ2-1 for the parts outside the CDR3, the full variable domain is GAGVSQTPSNKVTEKGKYVELRCDPISGHTALYWYRQSLGQGPEFLIYFQGTGAADDSGLPNDRFFAVRPEGSVSTLKIQRTERGDSAVYLCASSSIAGAANEQFFGPGTRLTVL.

Concerning this clonotype itself: This may be a read error: a much more frequent sequence differs by one nucleotide. The rearrangement uses TRBV11-1 and TRBJ2-5; possibly TRBD1 for D (6 bases). Germline assignment: CDR1 SGHAT and CDR2 FQDESV (reference sequence). CDR3 length: 15 residues. Trimming took 5 bases from V and 9 from J, leaving 22 bases between them. CDR3 sequence (DNA): TGTGCCAGCAGCCCCGGGACGGCGGCCTCAGGGGCCCAGTACTTC. It codes for CASSPGTAASGAQYF.

This clonotype has just a few counts. A much larger clone sits a single nucleotide away, making a read error possible. The chain has TRBV5-5 and TRBJ2-7, with TRBD2 matching 7 bases. CDR3 size: 15 residues. V lost 3 bases and J lost 3; bases outside the gene matches: 9. The germline V gene has CDR1 SGHKS and CDR2 YYEKEE (reference sequence). The CDR3 loop is CASSWGGPVIYEQYF. CDR3 DNA sequence: TGTGCCAGCAGCTGGGGGGGACCGGTTATCTACGAGCAGTACTTC. Full variable domain (missing parts from reference TRBV5-5 and TRBJ2-7): DAGVTQSPTHLIKTRGQQVTLRCSPISGHKSVSWYQQVLGQGPQFIFQYYEKEERGRGNFPDRFSARQFPNYSSELNVNALLLGDSALYLCASSWGGPVIYEQYFGPGTRLTVT.

This clonotype was detected many times. V gene TRBV20-1 combines with J gene TRBJ1-5, with D unresolved. Germline V CDR1 and CDR2: DFQATT, SNEGSKA (reference sequence). The CDR3 extends over 12 amino acids. V shed 0 bases and J shed 7 bases, with 7 bases lying between them. CDR3 DNA sequence: TGCAGTGCTAGAGAGGGTGGGCAGCCCCAGCATTTT. This gives the protein CSAREGGQPQHF.

The genes are TRBV7-2 and TRBJ2-1; 11 nucleotides agree with TRBD2. Unmatched junction bases numbered 7, after V lost 3 bases and J lost 9 bases. The CDR3 is made up of 15 amino acids. In germline, CDR1 is SGHTA, CDR2 FQGNSA. CDR3 DNA sequence: TGTGCCAGCAGCTTGAAGGCCCTAGCGGGAGGTGAGCAGTTCTTC. Protein product: CASSLKALAGGEQFF. Supplemented by reference TRBV7-2 and TRBJ2-1, the full variable domain reads GAGVSQSPSNKVTEKGKDVELRCDPISGHTALYWYRQSLGQGLEFLIYFQGNSAPDKSGLPSDRFSAERTGGSVSTLTIQRTQQEDSAVYLCASSLKALAGGEQFFGPGTRLTVL.

This clonotype was counted ten times or more. The chain is built from TRBV20-1 and TRBJ2-5, with 9 bases identical to TRBD2. This CDR3 comprises 13 residues. With 2 bases clipped from V and 4 bases from J, the junction kept 2 bases outside the gene matches. Germline V gives CDR1 DFQATT, CDR2 SNEGSKA (reference sequence). The CDR3 loop reads CSARLAGRETQYF. In DNA form, the CDR3 reads TGCAGTGCTAGACTAGCGGGGAGAGAGACCCAGTACTTC.

This clonotype was counted many times. The V and J genes are TRBV20-1 and TRBJ2-1; perhaps TRBD2 as D (5 bases). CDR1 and CDR2 from the germline V gene are DFQATT and SNEGSKA (reference sequence). The germline V and J ends were trimmed by 4 bases and 6 bases, with 19 bases remaining between them. The length of the CDR3 is 15 residues. CDR3: CSAKRAAGPANEQFF. In DNA, the CDR3 is TGCAGTGCTAAACGTGCGGCGGGCCCCGCCAATGAGCAGTTCTTC.

The count of this clonotype is one. The chain's CDR3 is CSAREQGNSPLHF. The DNA of the CDR3 is TGCAGTGCTAGGGAACAGGGAAATTCACCCCTCCACTTT. The V and J genes are TRBV20-1 and TRBJ1-6; perhaps TRBD1 as D (6 bases). CDR1 and CDR2 from the germline V gene are DFQATT and SNEGSKA (reference sequence). The germline V and J ends were trimmed by 3 bases and 7 bases, with 10 bases remaining between them. The CDR3 loop spans 13 amino acids.

As concerns this clonotype: A much larger clone sits a single nucleotide away, making a read error possible. The chain couples TRBV20-1 to TRBJ2-7; 7 bases fit TRBD2. CDR1 is DFQATT and CDR2 is SNEGSKA in the germline V gene (reference sequence). With V trimmed by 6 bases and J by 9 bases, 14 bases remained unmatched. The CDR3 length is 13 residues. The CDR3 is CSAKTSSVHAQYF. CDR3 DNA sequence: TGCAGTGCGAAGACTAGCTCAGTCCACGCGCAGTACTTC.

There are a few counts of this clonotype. The rearrangement links TRBV12-3 or TRBV12-4 to TRBJ1-2; D is ambiguous. The CDR3 runs to 12 residues. V was shortened by 5 bases and J by 5 bases, with 9 bases between the two germline ends. CDR3 coding DNA: TGTGCCAGCAGTCTCGATTTGTATGGCTACACCTTC. Protein sequence: CASSLDLYGYTF.

In the case of this clonotype: The junction departs from the called germline gene at one end, perhaps through a read error. The V call is TRBV7-9, the J call TRBJ2-2, with D possibly TRBD2 on 5 matching bases. CDR3 size: 19 residues. CDR1 is SEHNR and CDR2 is FQNEAQ in the germline V gene (reference sequence). The chain's CDR3 is CASSFVGPYLLQNPGELSF. The CDR3 bases are TGTGCCAGCAGCTTTGTGGGTCCGTACCTCTTACAGAACCCCGGGGAGCTGTCTTTT.

This clonotype was picked up many times. The chain combines TRBV29-1 with TRBJ2-3; D is possibly TRBD2 (6 bases). The CDR3 extends over 14 amino acids. The germline CDR1 and CDR2 sequences are SQVTM and ANQGSEA. Trimming stripped 4 bases from V and 6 bases from J, with 17 bases between. Here the CDR3 DNA reads TGCAGCGTTGCCTTCGGGCGGGACGGTGATACGCAGTATTTT. Its protein product is CSVAFGRDGDTQYF.

This clonotype was seen ten or more times. The chain joins TRBV5-4 to TRBJ2-7; D ambiguous. The germline V and J ends were trimmed by 2 bases and 2 bases, with 8 bases remaining between them. Germline CDR1 reads SGHNT; CDR2 reads YYREEE (reference sequence). The CDR3 totals 13 residues. CDR3 sequence: CASSFVGAYEQYF. As DNA, the CDR3 is TGTGCCAGCAGCTTCGTTGGGGCCTACGAGCAGTACTTC.

Sample share makes this clonotype medium-sized (0.01 to 0.1%). The chain carries TRBV7-8 and TRBJ2-7, with a tentative D call TRBD2 (5 bases). The CDR3 extends over 16 amino acids. Germline V gives CDR1 SGHVS, CDR2 FQNEAQ. V was shortened by 0 bases and J by 0 bases, with 12 bases between the two germline ends. For the CDR3, the DNA is TGTGCCAGCAGCTTAGCCCTCGGACTCGTCTCCTACGAGCAGTACTTC. It encodes CASSLALGLVSYEQYF.

There are many counts of this clonotype. The rearrangement links TRBV6-5 to TRBJ1-4; no clear D gene. CDR1 and CDR2 (germline): MNHEY, SVGAGI. This CDR3 is built from 15 residues. Trimming shortened V by 5 bases and J by 4 bases, and 14 bases separated the two germline ends. Here the CDR3 reads CASSRHGRLNEKLFF. The CDR3 bases are TGTGCCAGCAGTCGCCATGGGAGACTTAATGAAAAACTGTTTTTT.

The count of this clonotype is one. This CDR3 fails to terminate in the conserved phenylalanine or tryptophan, so it likely reflects a read error. This chain links TRBV7-8 with TRBJ2-5; TRBD1 might be the D (5 bases). The CDR3 covers 13 residues. CDR1 SGHVS and CDR2 FQNEAQ come from the germline V gene. The CDR3 protein is CASKRGNQETQYS. CDR3 nucleotide sequence: TGTGCCAGCAAAAGGGGAAACCAGGAGACCCAGTACTCC.

This clonotype was recorded at least ten times. Since a much larger clone is just one base distant, this may be a read error. The rearrangement links TRBV20-1 to TRBJ2-1, with D maybe TRBD2 (6 bases). CDR1 DFQATT and CDR2 SNEGSKA come from the germline V gene (reference sequence). The CDR3 is 15 residues long. CDR3 DNA: TGCAGTGCTAGGGCCTGGGCGGGAAGTTACAATGGGCAGTTCTTC. Translating it yields CSARAWAGSYNGQFF.

This clonotype was observed a few times. Given a much more abundant clone one base away, this may be a read error. V gene TRBV20-1 combines with J gene TRBJ2-2; the D call may be TRBD1 or TRBD2 (5 bases each). This CDR3 region has 16 residues. V was pared by 2 bases and J by 4 bases, with 17 bases between. Germline CDR1 DFQATT, CDR2 SNEGSKA (reference sequence). This CDR3 reads CSARKLRDQTTGELFF. The CDR3 bases are TGCAGTGCTAGAAAACTCCGGGACCAAACCACCGGGGAGCTGTTTTTT.

This clonotype was detected ten times or more. Compared with germline, one end of the junction differs, possibly owing to a read error. The rearrangement uses TRBV24-1 and TRBJ1-2, with unresolved D. Germline values: CDR1 KGHDR, CDR2 SFDVKD. The CDR3 contains 14 residues. In DNA, the CDR3 is TGTGCCACCAGAGATTCAGGAACCGGTAGGGGCTACACCTTC. Its translation is CATRDSGTGRGYTF.

The chain couples TRBV5-1 to TRBJ1-1; D gene uncertain. Germline V gene lookup returns CDR1 SGHRS and CDR2 YFSETQ. Trimming shortened V by 5 bases and J by 0 bases, and 8 bases separated the two germline ends. This CDR3 region has 13 residues. The CDR3 loop reads CASREAVNTEAFF. The CDR3 DNA is TGCGCCAGCAGGGAAGCGGTGAACACTGAAGCTTTCTTT.

V gene TRBV20-1 combines with J gene TRBJ1-2, with D possibly matching TRBD1 (5 bases). Germline V gene data show CDR1 as DFQATT and CDR2 as SNEGSKA (reference sequence). The V end was cut by 0 bases, the J end by 4 bases, with 18 bases between. The CDR3 runs 16 residues. This CDR3 is CSARDLERDCPYGYTF. CDR3 sequence (DNA): TGCAGTGCTAGAGATCTCGAGAGGGACTGCCCCTATGGCTACACCTTC.